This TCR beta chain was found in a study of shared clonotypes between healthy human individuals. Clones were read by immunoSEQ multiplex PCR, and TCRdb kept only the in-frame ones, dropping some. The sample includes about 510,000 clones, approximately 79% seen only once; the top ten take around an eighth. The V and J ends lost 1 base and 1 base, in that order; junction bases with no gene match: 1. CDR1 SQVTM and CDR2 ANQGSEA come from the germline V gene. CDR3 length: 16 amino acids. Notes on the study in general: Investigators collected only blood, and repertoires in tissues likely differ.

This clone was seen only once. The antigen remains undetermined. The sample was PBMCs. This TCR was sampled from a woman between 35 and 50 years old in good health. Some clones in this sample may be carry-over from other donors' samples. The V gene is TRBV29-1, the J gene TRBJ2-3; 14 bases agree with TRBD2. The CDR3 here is CSVEGGLAGGTDTQYF. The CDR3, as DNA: TGCAGCGTTGAAGGGGGACTAGCGGGGGGCACAGATACGCAGTATTTT.